The rows below give T cell receptor beta chains drawn from one sample of a study of blood T cell repertoires in COVID-19. The protocol was immunoSEQ multiplex PCR, while the TCRdb copy is restricted to in-frame clones and leaves out a portion. Of some 74,000 clones listed, about 91% were seen once; the top ten hold less than 9%. Sequenced: peripheral blood. All receptors come from a woman aged 80 or over with acute or convalescent COVID-19. Both conserved end residues are part of each CDR3.

V gene: TRBV11-3; J gene: TRBJ1-3; CDR3 protein: CASRPSNLSGNTIYF
V gene: TRBV6-5; J gene: TRBJ1-1; CDR3 protein: CASSRQGDTEAFF
V gene: TRBV11-2; J gene: TRBJ2-7; CDR3 protein: CASSVGQESSYEQYF
V gene: TRBV3-1/TRBV3-2; J gene: TRBJ2-3; CDR3 protein: CASSLDPPGTGSTDTQYF
V gene: TRBV6-6; J gene: TRBJ2-7; CDR3 protein: CASSYPLAGGEEQYF
V gene: TRBV25-1; J gene: TRBJ2-1; CDR3 protein: CASRMGTSGYNEQFF
V gene: TRBV6-1; J gene: TRBJ1-5; CDR3 protein: CASSEAPGGNQPQHF
V gene: TRBV6-2/TRBV6-3; J gene: TRBJ1-1; CDR3 protein: CASSYPGEAEAFF
V gene: TRBV4-2; J gene: TRBJ1-3; CDR3 protein: CASSQAGASSGNTIYF
V gene: TRBV25-1; J gene: TRBJ2-2; CDR3 protein: CASSDFQGAAAGELFF
V gene: TRBV6-1; J gene: TRBJ1-5; CDR3 protein: CASSDFRGGGHQPQHF
V gene: TRBV7-8; J gene: TRBJ1-5; CDR3 protein: CASSFLQGAGQPQHF
V gene: TRBV27; J gene: TRBJ1-2; CDR3 protein: CASSRSVPGGYTF
V gene: TRBV7-3; J gene: TRBJ2-2; CDR3 protein: CASGTAYTGELFF
V gene: TRBV7-6; J gene: TRBJ2-1; CDR3 protein: CASSLATGLAVFSYNEQFF
V gene: TRBV10-2; J gene: TRBJ2-3; CDR3 protein: CTSSDVAGDTDTQYF
V gene: TRBV6-5; J gene: TRBJ1-1; CDR3 protein: CASSYSGITEAFF
V gene: TRBV4-3; J gene: TRBJ1-3; CDR3 protein: CASSQGGGSGNTIYF
V gene: TRBV19; J gene: TRBJ2-3; CDR3 protein: CASSTFRGGPTDTQYF
V gene: TRBV5-5; J gene: TRBJ2-6; CDR3 protein: CASSSDRGLFGANVLTF
V gene: TRBV28; J gene: TRBJ1-2; CDR3 protein: CASSLLGNRGGYGYTF
V gene: TRBV29-1; J gene: TRBJ1-1; CDR3 protein: CSVYYTEAFF
V gene: TRBV6-2/TRBV6-3; J gene: TRBJ2-1; CDR3 protein: CASSGTSGINEQFF
V gene: TRBV6-2/TRBV6-3; J gene: TRBJ1-2; CDR3 protein: CASSLDRVGGYTF
V gene: TRBV14; J gene: TRBJ1-1; CDR3 protein: CASSQPGQSEAFF
V gene: TRBV11-3; J gene: TRBJ2-1; CDR3 protein: CASSSSGGGFEQFF
V gene: TRBV5-1; J gene: TRBJ2-3; CDR3 protein: CASSLKRGAPDTQYF
V gene: TRBV6-2/TRBV6-3; J gene: TRBJ1-1; CDR3 protein: CASSYRQRYMNTEAFF
V gene: TRBV5-4; J gene: TRBJ2-7; CDR3 protein: CASSNTFGGTSGIYEQYF
V gene: TRBV4-1; J gene: TRBJ2-6; CDR3 protein: CASSQEGWGSGANVLTF
V gene: TRBV7-9; J gene: TRBJ2-7; CDR3 protein: CASSSPEQGRQYF
V gene: TRBV9; J gene: TRBJ1-6; CDR3 protein: CASSVDSAVSPLHF
V gene: TRBV30; J gene: TRBJ2-7; CDR3 protein: CAWRRSSSYEQYF
V gene: TRBV24-1; J gene: TRBJ1-2; CDR3 protein: CATSDLGRGPNYGYTF
V gene: TRBV18; J gene: TRBJ1-2; CDR3 protein: CASSQTDYGYTF
V gene: TRBV9; J gene: TRBJ2-4; CDR3 protein: CASSVAGTGGQYF
V gene: TRBV12-5; J gene: TRBJ2-7; CDR3 protein: CASAQRVGGGHEQYF
V gene: TRBV5-4; J gene: TRBJ1-1; CDR3 protein: CASSASQGSNEAFF
V gene: TRBV6-5; J gene: TRBJ1-1; CDR3 protein: CASRPHIMNTEAFF
V gene: TRBV7-2; J gene: TRBJ2-7; CDR3 protein: CASSLPGLAKPRSSYEQYF
V gene: TRBV28; J gene: TRBJ2-7; CDR3 protein: CASRSGTVNYEQYF
V gene: TRBV28; J gene: TRBJ1-6; CDR3 protein: CASRIINKNSPLHF
V gene: TRBV12-3/TRBV12-4; J gene: TRBJ2-7; CDR3 protein: CASSQGYEQYF
V gene: TRBV19; J gene: TRBJ1-2; CDR3 protein: CASSKSDRRSYGYTF
V gene: TRBV7-7; J gene: TRBJ1-1; CDR3 protein: CASSSSQNTEAFF
V gene: TRBV7-3; J gene: TRBJ2-3; CDR3 protein: CASSLTIGAGGDTQYF
V gene: TRBV18; J gene: TRBJ2-1; CDR3 protein: CASSPGQGGSYNEQFF
V gene: TRBV19; J gene: TRBJ1-1; CDR3 protein: CAATGGKNTEAFF
V gene: TRBV5-4; J gene: TRBJ2-2; CDR3 protein: CASRAGLAGAGTGELFF
V gene: TRBV6-6; J gene: TRBJ1-2; CDR3 protein: CASSLPSGRANNYGYTF
V gene: TRBV21-1; J gene: TRBJ1-6; CDR3 protein: CATITRGRNSPLHF
V gene: TRBV4-1; J gene: TRBJ2-3; CDR3 protein: CASSQDLAGGTDTQYF
V gene: TRBV2; J gene: TRBJ1-5; CDR3 protein: CASHNSNQPQHF
V gene: TRBV3-1/TRBV3-2; J gene: TRBJ2-7; CDR3 protein: CASSRSGGSYEQYF
V gene: TRBV25-1; J gene: TRBJ1-6; CDR3 protein: CASSEYSSYNSPLHF
V gene: TRBV7-2; J gene: TRBJ1-6; CDR3 protein: CASSLNIRSSYNSPLHF
V gene: TRBV5-5; J gene: TRBJ2-6; CDR3 protein: CASSLRATGSSGANVLTF
V gene: TRBV5-1; J gene: TRBJ1-1; CDR3 protein: CASHFTGEGGEAFF
V gene: TRBV19; J gene: TRBJ1-4; CDR3 protein: CASSLGQGDREKLFF